These 4 T cell receptor beta chains were sequenced from one sample in a study of CD8+CD57+ T cells in acquired aplastic anemia. CD8+CD57+ cell expansion had been shown by flow cytometry in patients chosen for sequencing. Genomic DNA, the template, was used for profiling of the TCR beta VDJ and CDR3. From the reads, TCRdb called clonotypes with MiXCR, one entry per CDR3 protein. The sample comprises 400,000 to 600,000 distinct CDR3 sequences, approximately 32% of which are singletons, and roughly 0.8% rests with the top ten. Sequenced material: sorted CD4+, CD8+, or CD8+CD57+ T cells (not recorded which) from PBMCs. These TCRs come from a human donor with aplastic anemia.

This clonotype was seen at least ten times. The gene calls are TRBV6-5 and TRBJ1-2, with D hard to call. CDR1 MNHEY and CDR2 SVGAGI come from the germline V gene. This CDR3 is 13 amino acids long. The germline V and J ends were trimmed by 0 bases and 7 bases, with 9 bases remaining between them. The CDR3 spells CASSYSIGPGYTF. CDR3 DNA sequence: TGTGCCAGCAGTTACTCGATCGGTCCTGGCTACACCTTC.

This chain links TRBV7-2 with TRBJ2-5; the D is unclear. V lost 6 bases, J lost 8 bases, and 4 bases lay in between. CDR3 length: 9 residues. In germline, CDR1 is SGHTA, CDR2 FQGNSA. The CDR3 DNA reads as TGTGCCAGCAGTCTAACCCAGTACTTC. Its protein product is CASSLTQYF.

This clonotype occurred a few times. The chain carries TRBV3-1 and TRBJ1-1; D is perhaps TRBD1 (5 bases). The V gene's germline CDR1 is LGHDT and CDR2 YNNKEL (reference sequence). The CDR3 is 17 residues long. With 0 bases removed from V and 4 bases from J, the gap between germline ends came to 18 bases. CDR3 nucleotide sequence: TGTGCCAGCAGCCAAGATGGCTCGCGGTCGAGGGGCACTGAAGCTTTCTTT. The encoded protein is CASSQDGSRSRGTEAFF.

The V and J genes are TRBV25-1 and TRBJ2-7; D uncertain. This CDR3 has 16 residues. Trimming took 3 bases from V and 3 from J, leaving 18 bases between them. Germline V CDR1 and CDR2: MGHDK, SYGVNS. CDR3 bases: TGTGCCAGCAGTGAGAGGCACAGTGCCGGAAGCTACGAGCAGTACTTC. This encodes CASSERHSAGSYEQYF.